This T cell receptor (beta chain) stems from a study of early T cells in non-severe SARS-CoV-2 infection. Overall study context: Sequenced bulk RNA came from whole blood that was unsorted, and chains were unpaired.

As to this clonotype: Its cognate antigen is unknown.

Unique molecular identifiers were added to individual cDNA molecules. Via MiXCR, TCRdb re-called the 5' RACE reads, giving one row per CDR3 protein. Of under 80,000 distinct CDR3 sequences listed, 10% to 15% are singletons. Findings of the study overall: CD4 and private specificities were missed by VDJdb matching, which favored anti-spike CD8 responses.

The CDR3 contains 15 residues. V was trimmed by 5 bases and J by 3 bases, leaving 17 bases between them. The chain uses TRBV12-3 or TRBV12-4 and TRBJ2-7; weak D call: TRBD2 (5 bases). Sequenced material: whole blood. The receptor was isolated from an adult who was a healthcare worker with PCR-confirmed SARS-CoV-2 infection or an uninfected control (not recorded which). CDR3 sequence (DNA): TGTGCCAGCAGTCCAACAGTGGGGAGCAACTACGAGCAGTACTTC. The encoded protein is CASSPTVGSNYEQYF.